These 25 T cell receptor beta chains were sequenced from one sample in a study of blood T cells in healthy people across ages. A sample-barcoded 5' primer and a J-beta primer mix were used in a second PCR of roughly 6 to 12 cycles. Using its own MiXCR run on the 5' RACE reads, TCRdb lists one record per CDR3 protein. This table holds about 640,000 distinct CDR3 sequences, 58% found once. Sequencing input: blood. The origin of the receptors is a man in his sixties in good health.

This sequence joins TRBV7-9 and TRBJ2-5, with 10 bases identical to TRBD1. Germline loops: CDR1 SEHNR, CDR2 FQNEAQ (reference sequence). CDR3 length: 15 residues. Germline trimming cut 0 bases from V and 5 bases from J; bases unmatched to any gene: 3. In DNA form, the CDR3 reads TGTGCCAGCAGCTTAGCGGGACAGGGGTCGGAGACCCAGTACTTC. It codes for CASSLAGQGSETQYF.

The table lists this clonotype with a few counts. The V and J genes are TRBV5-1 and TRBJ2-7; tentatively, D is TRBD1 (7 bases). Germline V gene lookup returns CDR1 SGHRS and CDR2 YFSETQ. This CDR3 has 15 amino acids. V was clipped by 6 bases and J by 1 base, with 17 bases between them. This CDR3 is CASKLTAGQSYEQYF. The CDR3 region has the DNA TGCGCCAGCAAACTGACGGCGGGACAGTCCTACGAGCAGTACTTC.

V gene TRBV6-2 or TRBV6-3 combines with J gene TRBJ2-1; 9 bases agree with TRBD2. Germline CDR1 MNHEY, CDR2 SVGEGT. V shed 4 bases and J 7 bases; nucleotides not matched to a gene: 5. This CDR3 comprises 14 residues. CDR3 DNA: TGTGCCAGCAGTTCACTAGCGGGTTTAAATGAGCAGTTCTTC. This translates into CASSSLAGLNEQFF.

In its sample, this clonotype was seen a few times. This rearrangement joins TRBV5-1 to TRBJ2-4; TRBD1 matches at 9 bases. The tail of the sequence fits TRBJ2-7 better, so the J call may be wrong. The germline gives CDR1 SGHRS, CDR2 YFSETQ. The CDR3 runs 15 residues. CDR3 region: CASSSLTGGTYEQYF. Written as DNA, the CDR3 is TGCGCCAGCAGCTCGCTGACAGGGGGAACCTACGAGCAGTACTTC.

The chain carries TRBV21-1 and TRBJ2-5; whether TRBD2, the table's D call, matches the DNA was not checked. TRBV21-1 is labeled a pseudogene. CDR3 length: 17 residues. In DNA, the CDR3 is TGTGCCAGCAGCGGGATAGCGGGGCCGAAACTCCAAGAGACCCAGTACTTC. This encodes CASSGIAGPKLQETQYF.

This clonotype was seen a few times. The chain links TRBV27 to TRBJ2-5, with D possibly TRBD1 on 5 matching bases. With 2 bases removed from V and 3 bases from J, the gap between germline ends came to 7 bases. Germline-derived CDR1 and CDR2 are MNHEY and SMNVEV (reference sequence). This CDR3 spans 13 amino acids. This chain's CDR3 is CASSLVGEETQYF. The DNA for the CDR3 is TGTGCCAGCAGTTTAGTAGGGGAAGAGACCCAGTACTTC.

This clonotype was observed a handful of times. This chain connects TRBV7-2 to TRBJ2-1; a weak D match, TRBD1 (7 bases). The germline gives CDR1 SGHTA, CDR2 FQGNSA. The CDR3 covers 14 residues. The V end lost 7 bases, the J end lost 7 bases, and 17 bases lay between the germline ends. CDR3 DNA: TGTGCCAGCACCCGACCAGGGGGGTTGAATGAGCAGTTCTTC. Protein sequence: CASTRPGGLNEQFF.

This clonotype was recorded at least ten times. The chain has TRBV5-6 and TRBJ2-1; 7 bases agree with TRBD2. V trimming: 2 bases; J trimming: 4 bases; junction bases outside the gene matches: 3. From germline, CDR1 is SGHDT and CDR2 YYEEEE. The CDR3 extends over 14 amino acids. The CDR3 spells CASSFGGLYNEQFF. CDR3 in DNA: TGTGCCAGCAGCTTCGGGGGGTTGTACAATGAGCAGTTCTTC.

This chain joins TRBV18 and TRBJ2-2; weak D call: TRBD2 (6 bases). The ends were cut back, 3 bases at V and 1 base at J, with 12 bases in the middle. The CDR3 extends over 16 amino acids. Germline loops: CDR1 KGHSH, CDR2 LQKENI. The CDR3 bases are TGTGCCAGCTCACCCACCCGCGGGAAGAACACCGGGGAGCTGTTTTTT. Encoded protein: CASSPTRGKNTGELFF.

This rearrangement joins TRBV3-1 to TRBJ1-2, with D possibly matching TRBD1 (5 bases). Trimming took off 4 bases at V and 1 base at J, with 13 bases between the two ends. The germline V gene has CDR1 LGHDT and CDR2 YNNKEL (reference sequence). This CDR3 has 15 amino acids. CDR3: CASSRRQSSNYGYTF. CDR3 nucleotides: TGTGCCAGCAGCCGCCGACAGAGCAGTAACTATGGCTACACCTTC.

J is TRBJ2-3 and V is TRBV5-1; 7 bases are a match to TRBD2. The CDR3 has 15 residues. The germline V gene has CDR1 SGHRS and CDR2 YFSETQ. Germline trimming cut 3 bases from V and 2 bases from J; bases unmatched to any gene: 6. The CDR3 sequence: CASSSGGGDTDTQYF. Written as DNA, the CDR3 is TGCGCCAGCAGCTCTGGGGGGGGAGACACAGATACGCAGTATTTT.

The rearrangement links TRBV7-9 to TRBJ1-1, with D possibly TRBD1 on 6 matching bases. Germline values: CDR1 SEHNR, CDR2 FQNEAQ (reference sequence). V was pared by 5 bases and J by 4 bases, with 17 bases between. This CDR3 region has 15 residues. The CDR3 nucleotides read TGTGCCAGCAGCCCCGTTACAGGGCACGGCACTGAAGCTTTCTTT. Amino acid sequence: CASSPVTGHGTEAFF.

A few counts support this clonotype. The rearrangement links TRBV28 to TRBJ2-4; D is perhaps TRBD1 or TRBD2 (5 bases each). Germline CDR1 is MDHEN and CDR2 is SYDVKM. The CDR3 is 12 residues long. Trimming left V 8 bases short and J 6 bases short, with 11 bases between. The CDR3 DNA is TGTGCCAGCCGAAGGGACCGAAACATTCAGTACTTC. It translates to CASRRDRNIQYF.

The rearrangement links TRBV7-9 to TRBJ1-2; tentative D call: TRBD1 (5 bases). The CDR3 spans 12 residues. Germline V lookup: CDR1 SEHNR, CDR2 FQNEAQ (reference sequence). Trimming cost V 4 bases and J 3 bases, with 6 bases left between them. CDR3 nucleotides: TGTGCCAGCAGCTCGGGGCACTATGGCTACACCTTC. This sequence encodes CASSSGHYGYTF.

This clonotype has only a few counts. This chain uses TRBV29-1 with TRBJ2-5; a weak D match, TRBD1 (5 bases). Germline V gene sequence: CDR1 SQVTM, CDR2 ANQGSEA. V was cut by 0 bases and J by 1 base, with 12 bases left in between. CDR3 length equals 15 residues. CDR3 nucleotide sequence: TGCAGCGTTGAAGATCAAGGACACCCCCAAGAGACCCAGTACTTC. It yields the protein CSVEDQGHPQETQYF.

The CDR3 DNA follows: TGTGCCAGCAGTCCCCGGGTAGCGGGGGGCACAGATACGCAGTATTTT. This codes for CASSPRVAGGTDTQYF. The chain combines TRBV6-5 with TRBJ2-3; 9 nucleotides agree with TRBD2. Germline assignment: CDR1 MNHEY and CDR2 SVGAGI. V shed 5 bases, J shed 1 base, and the junction held 7 bases outside the gene matches. This CDR3 contains 16 residues.

This clonotype was seen only a few times. The rearrangement links TRBV19 to TRBJ2-4; D gene unclear. V was shortened by 5 bases and J by 5 bases, with 10 bases between the two germline ends. CDR1 LNHDA and CDR2 SQIVND come from the germline V gene (reference sequence). The CDR3 covers 13 residues. For the CDR3, the DNA is TGTGCCAGTAGTTGGTATCCGGAAAACATTCAGTACTTC. Protein product: CASSWYPENIQYF.

This clonotype was seen more than once but under ten times. V is TRBV6-5 and J is TRBJ2-5; D remains unclear. This CDR3 is 13 amino acids long. Trimming stripped 6 bases from V and 1 base from J, with 9 bases between. The germline gives CDR1 MNHEY, CDR2 SVGAGI. CDR3 amino acids: CASSPHSQETQYF. The CDR3 nucleotides are TGTGCCAGCAGCCCACACAGCCAAGAGACCCAGTACTTC.

This rearrangement joins TRBV7-8 to TRBJ2-6; TRBD1 matches at 7 bases. The CDR3 is 17 residues long. Germline CDR1 reads SGHVS; CDR2 reads FQNEAQ. V was pared by 5 bases and J by 1 base, with 8 bases of the junction left unmatched. The CDR3 DNA is TGTGCCAGCAGCGTTACAGGGGCGGGTTCTGGGGCCAACGTCCTGACTTTC. This encodes CASSVTGAGSGANVLTF.

This clonotype turned up a few times. The chain employs TRBV18 and TRBJ1-2; D gene uncertain. Trimming removed 6 bases from V and 5 bases from J, with 16 bases in between. Germline V lookup: CDR1 KGHSH, CDR2 LQKENI. The CDR3 runs to 14 residues. As DNA, the CDR3 is TGTGCCAGCTCCCTCCGGAGGGAAGGTTATGGCTACACCTTC. Protein: CASSLRREGYGYTF.

The J gene is TRBJ2-6, the V gene TRBV7-2; D gene unclear. The germline V gene has CDR1 SGHTA and CDR2 FQGNSA. The V end was cut by 7 bases, the J end by 1 base, with 5 bases between. CDR3 length: 13 amino acids. The CDR3 reads CASTPSGANVLTF. CDR3 nucleotide sequence: TGTGCCAGCACCCCTTCTGGGGCCAACGTCCTGACTTTC.

The chain links TRBV7-6 to TRBJ2-1; 11 bases fit TRBD2. Germline CDR1 and CDR2: SGHVS and FNYEAQ. J gave up 0 bases and V 0 bases, and 4 bases lay outside the gene matches. The CDR3 is 18 residues long. CDR3: CASSLAPSGGSSYNEQFF. In DNA form, the CDR3 reads TGTGCCAGCAGCTTAGCGCCTAGCGGGGGGAGCTCCTACAATGAGCAGTTCTTC. The entire variable domain, with the rest obtained from reference TRBV7-6 and TRBJ2-1, is as follows: GAGVSQSPRYKVTKRGQDVALRCDPISGHVSLYWYRQALGQGPEFLTYFNYEAQQDKSGLPNDRFSAERPEGSISTLTIQRTEQRDSAMYRCASSLAPSGGSSYNEQFFGPGTRLTVL.

About this clonotype itself: The junction departs from germline at one end; a sequencing error may be responsible. The genes are TRBV4-2 and TRBJ2-1; possibly TRBD1 for D (6 bases). From germline, CDR1 is LGHNA and CDR2 YNFKEQ. The length of the CDR3 is 15 residues. CDR3 sequence: CASSAQGNQDNERFF. In DNA form, the CDR3 reads TGTGCCAGCAGCGCCCAGGGGAATCAGGACAATGAGCGGTTCTTC.

The chain combines TRBV2 with TRBJ1-2; 9 bases fit TRBD1. The CDR3 loop spans 14 amino acids. V dropped 8 bases and J dropped 4; count of bases not matched to a gene: 8. The germline V gene has CDR1 SNHLY and CDR2 FYNNEI. CDR3 loop: CASATIQGAYGYTF. The CDR3 bases are TGTGCCAGCGCGACCATACAGGGGGCCTATGGCTACACCTTC.

This clonotype was recorded only once. The rearrangement uses TRBV7-8 and TRBJ1-4, with D perhaps matching TRBD1 (5 bases). The CDR3 extends over 15 amino acids. Trimming took 5 bases from V and 10 from J, leaving 20 bases between them. CDR1 SGHVS and CDR2 FQNEAQ come from the germline V gene. Here the CDR3 reads CASSPGSGRPGKLFF. The DNA for the CDR3 is TGTGCCAGCAGCCCAGGGTCCGGGAGGCCTGGAAAACTGTTTTTT.